This note documents a single T cell receptor beta chain sequence. Antigen: not known. This sample is part of a study of beta chain features in type 1 diabetes. The CDR3 loop spans 14 amino acids. Looked up from germline, CDR1 is LNHDA and CDR2 is SQIVND (reference sequence). V lost 5 bases, J lost 3 bases, and 3 bases stayed unmatched. Study outcomes and limitations: Shorter TCRB CDR3s, moderately but significantly so, were found in Type 1 diabetes patients in all four CD4+ subsets. With patients and controls alike, PCR might favor shorter templates to an equal degree. High-TCR-expressing cells could be over-represented by cDNA sequencing. Patients showed naive, central memory and Treg TCRB repertoires that appeared more similar than those of healthy donors. Junctions at VDJ sites from type 1 diabetes patients had fewer insertions and more deletions.

Expressed TCRB transcripts were sequenced because the isolated RNA had all been reverse transcribed beforehand. The assay was immunoSEQ multiplex PCR, and TCRdb's table has in-frame clones only and misses some. The profile covers some 250,000 clones, with more than 11% appearing a single time and 0.019% taken by the ten largest. Specimen: naive CD4+ T cells from blood. This clonotype originated in a man aged 25-40 years with type 1 diabetes. This chain links TRBV19 with TRBJ2-7; 11 nucleotides line up with TRBD1. The DNA for the CDR3 is TGTGCCAGTAGTTCAGGGACAGGGGGCTACGAGCAGTACTTC. Protein product: CASSSGTGGYEQYF.